This is a list of T cell receptor beta chains from one sample in a study of shared clonotypes between healthy human individuals. The assay was immunoSEQ multiplex PCR, and TCRdb's table has in-frame clones only and misses some. The data hold over 950,000 clones, with about 72% observed a single time. The source material was memory CD4+ T cells from PBMCs. The receptors come from a man aged 18 to 30 in good health. Some clones in this sample may be carry-over from other donors' samples. Both conserved end residues are part of each CDR3. A D gene is named only where the DNA matches it firmly. Not every row has a clone size; where given, it reads once, few, many or a size class.

TRBJ1-4,TRBV11-2,NA,15,NA,TGTGCCAGCAGCTTAGGTGCGAGAACTAATGAAAAACTGTTTTTT,CASSLGARTNEKLFF
TRBJ2-3,TRBV10-3,NA,11,NA,TGTGCCATCAATGCTGGAGATACGCAGTATTTT,CAINAGDTQYF
TRBJ2-1,TRBV6-1,NA,14,NA,TGTGCCAGCAGGACTGGACTATCATCGGATGAGCAGTTCTTC,CASRTGLSSDEQFF
TRBJ2-3,TRBV11-1,TRBD2,15,NA,TGTGCCAGCAGCCCAACTAGCGGAGGGGACGATACGCAGTATTTT,CASSPTSGGDDTQYF
TRBJ1-5,TRBV7-2,NA,17,once,TGTGCCAGCAGTCAACCCAGGGCAGGACTTAGCAATCAGCCCCAGCATTTT,CASSQPRAGLSNQPQHF
TRBJ1-1,TRBV12-5,TRBD1,16,NA,TGTGCTAGTGGTTTGGTACCTAGGACAGGGGAAACTGAAGCTTTCTTT,CASGLVPRTGETEAFF
TRBJ2-3,TRBV5-6,NA,15,NA,TGTGCCAGCAGCTTGGAAGGACACCGCACAGATACGCAGTATTTT,CASSLEGHRTDTQYF
TRBJ2-1,TRBV28,NA,11,NA,TGTGCCAGCAACGTGGGCAATGAGCAGTTCTTC,CASNVGNEQFF
TRBJ1-1,TRBV5-1,NA,14,NA,TGCGCCAGCAGCTTGGCCTCGGGGCACACTGAAGCTTTCTTT,CASSLASGHTEAFF
TRBJ2-1,TRBV2,NA,15,NA,TGTGCCAGCAGTGCCCAAATGGCGAGTATCAATGAGCAGTTCTTC,CASSAQMASINEQFF
TRBJ1-5,TRBV2,NA,13,few,TGTGCCAGCAGCAGCAAAGAAAAAGGTCCCCAGCATTTT,CASSSKEKGPQHF
TRBJ2-1,TRBV5-5,TRBD2,14,NA,TGTGCCAGCAGCACACGCGGGGGAGCGGGTGAGCAGTTCTTC,CASSTRGGAGEQFF
TRBJ2-2,TRBV7-9,TRBD2,16,NA,TGTGCCAGCAGCTTAGGGGCCAGCGGGGAAACCGGGGAGCTGTTTTTT,CASSLGASGETGELFF
TRBJ1-2,TRBV30,NA,13,NA,TGTGCCTGGAGTGTTGGGGGGCGGTATGGCTACACCTTC,CAWSVGGRYGYTF